This T cell receptor beta chain is from a study of blood T cell repertoires in COVID-19. Study in general: Spain, Italy and the United States supplied samples that represented acute and convalescent COVID-19. The cDNA or gDNA used as material had been derived from T cells, B-cell-depleted T cells, or PBMCs.

Germline V CDR1 and CDR2: LGHDT, YNNKEL (reference sequence). This CDR3 contains 14 residues. J gave up 3 bases and V 4 bases, and 3 bases lay outside the gene matches. Source study methods: Using reference gene primer amplification, nucleated cell counts were estimated. Using immunoSEQ multiplex PCR, the repertoire was profiled, and TCRdb retains in-frame clones only, with some absent. That table gives V, J and clone size, and the DNA gave D and trimming. The data show around 80,000 clones, approximately 80% seen once. The chain joins TRBV3-1 (or the pseudogene TRBV3-2) to TRBJ2-5, with TRBD2 identical over 9 bases. The sample consisted of peripheral blood. The clonotype comes from an elderly man with acute or convalescent COVID-19. CDR3 sequence: CASSLGTSKETQYF. CDR3 DNA sequence: TGTGCCAGCAGCCTCGGGACTAGCAAAGAGACCCAGTACTTC.